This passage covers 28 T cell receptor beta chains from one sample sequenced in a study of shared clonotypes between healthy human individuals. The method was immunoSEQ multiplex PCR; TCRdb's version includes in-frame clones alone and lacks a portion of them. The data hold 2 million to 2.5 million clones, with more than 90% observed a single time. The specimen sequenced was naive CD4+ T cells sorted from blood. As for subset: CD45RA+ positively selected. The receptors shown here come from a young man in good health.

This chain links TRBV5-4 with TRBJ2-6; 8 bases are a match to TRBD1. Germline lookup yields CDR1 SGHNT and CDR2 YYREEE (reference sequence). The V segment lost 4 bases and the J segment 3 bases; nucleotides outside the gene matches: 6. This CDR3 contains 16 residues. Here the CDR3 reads CASSKTGVLGANVLTF. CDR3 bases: TGTGCCAGCAGCAAGACAGGGGTTCTTGGGGCCAACGTCCTGACTTTC.

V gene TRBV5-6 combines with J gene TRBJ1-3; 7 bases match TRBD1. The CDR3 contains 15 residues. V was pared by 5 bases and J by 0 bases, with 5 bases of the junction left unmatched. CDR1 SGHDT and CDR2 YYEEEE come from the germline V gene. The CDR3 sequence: CASRHTGVSGNTIYF. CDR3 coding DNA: TGTGCCAGCAGACACACAGGGGTCTCTGGAAACACCATATATTTT.

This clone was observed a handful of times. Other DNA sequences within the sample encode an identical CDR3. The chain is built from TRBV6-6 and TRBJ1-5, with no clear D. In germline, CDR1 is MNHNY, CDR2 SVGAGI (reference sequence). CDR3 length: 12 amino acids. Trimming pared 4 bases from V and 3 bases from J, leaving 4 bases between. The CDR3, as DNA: TGTGCCAGCAGTTCCCTCAATCAGCCCCAGCATTTT. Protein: CASSSLNQPQHF.

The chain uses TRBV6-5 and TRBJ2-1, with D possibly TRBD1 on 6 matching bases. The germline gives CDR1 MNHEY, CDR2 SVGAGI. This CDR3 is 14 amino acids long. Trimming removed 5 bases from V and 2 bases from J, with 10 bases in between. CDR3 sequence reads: CASSPGVAYNEQFF. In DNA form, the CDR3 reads TGTGCCAGCAGTCCAGGGGTAGCCTACAATGAGCAGTTCTTC.

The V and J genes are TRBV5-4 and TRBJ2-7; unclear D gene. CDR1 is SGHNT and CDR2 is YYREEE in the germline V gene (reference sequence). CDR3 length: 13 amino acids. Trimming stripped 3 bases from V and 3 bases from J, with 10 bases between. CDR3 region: CASSSDPDYEQYF. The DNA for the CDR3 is TGTGCCAGCAGCTCGGACCCCGACTACGAGCAGTACTTC.

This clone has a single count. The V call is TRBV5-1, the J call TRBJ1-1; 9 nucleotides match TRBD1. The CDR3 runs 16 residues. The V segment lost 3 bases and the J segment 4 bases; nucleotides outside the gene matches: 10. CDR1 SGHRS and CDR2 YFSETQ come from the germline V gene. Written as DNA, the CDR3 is TGCGCCAGCAGCTCGCGGGGAGGACAGGGGACCACTGAAGCTTTCTTT. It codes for CASSSRGGQGTTEAFF.

The CDR3 DNA follows: TGTGCCAGCAGCGGGGGGAATGAGCAGTTCTTC. It encodes CASSGGNEQFF. This chain links TRBV6-5 with TRBJ2-1, with TRBD2 identical over 7 bases. With V trimmed by 6 bases and J by 7 bases, 0 bases remained unmatched. There are 11 residues in the CDR3. Germline-derived CDR1 and CDR2 are MNHEY and SVGAGI.

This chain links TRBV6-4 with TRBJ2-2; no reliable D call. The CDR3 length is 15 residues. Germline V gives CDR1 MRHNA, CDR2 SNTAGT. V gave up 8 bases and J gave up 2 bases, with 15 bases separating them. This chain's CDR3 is CASSVGLTNTGELFF. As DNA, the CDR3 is TGTGCCAGCTCCGTTGGGCTCACAAACACCGGGGAGCTGTTTTTT.

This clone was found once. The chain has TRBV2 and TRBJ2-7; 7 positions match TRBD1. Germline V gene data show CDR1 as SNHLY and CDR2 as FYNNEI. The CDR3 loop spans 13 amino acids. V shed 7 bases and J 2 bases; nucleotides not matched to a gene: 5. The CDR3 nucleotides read TGTGCCAGCAACCGGGACAGACCCTACGAGCAGTACTTC. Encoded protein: CASNRDRPYEQYF. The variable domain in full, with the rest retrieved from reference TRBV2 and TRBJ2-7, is EPEVTQTPSHQVTQMGQEVILRCVPISNHLYFYWYRQILGQKVEFLVSFYNNEISEKSEIFDDQFSVERPDGSNFTLKIRSTKLEDSAMYFCASNRDRPYEQYFGPGTRLTVT.

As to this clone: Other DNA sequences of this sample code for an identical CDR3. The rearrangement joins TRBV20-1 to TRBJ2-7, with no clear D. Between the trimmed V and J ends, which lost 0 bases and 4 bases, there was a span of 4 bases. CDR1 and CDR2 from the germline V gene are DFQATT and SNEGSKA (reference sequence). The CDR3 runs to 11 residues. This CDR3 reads CSARDLYEQYF. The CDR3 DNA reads TGCAGTGCTAGAGATTTATACGAGCAGTACTTC.

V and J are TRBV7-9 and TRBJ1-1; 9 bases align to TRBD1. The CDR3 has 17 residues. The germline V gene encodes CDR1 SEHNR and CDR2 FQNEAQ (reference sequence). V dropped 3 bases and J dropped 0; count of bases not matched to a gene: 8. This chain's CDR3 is CASSFSGTGRMNTEAFF. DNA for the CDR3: TGTGCCAGCAGCTTCTCCGGGACAGGGAGGATGAACACTGAAGCTTTCTTT. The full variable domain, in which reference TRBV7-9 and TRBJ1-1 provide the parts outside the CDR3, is DTGVSQNPRHKITKRGQNVTFRCDPISEHNRLYWYRQTLGQGPEFLTYFQNEAQLEKSRLLSDRFSAERPKGSFSTLEIQRTEQGDSAMYLCASSFSGTGRMNTEAFFGQGTRLTVV.

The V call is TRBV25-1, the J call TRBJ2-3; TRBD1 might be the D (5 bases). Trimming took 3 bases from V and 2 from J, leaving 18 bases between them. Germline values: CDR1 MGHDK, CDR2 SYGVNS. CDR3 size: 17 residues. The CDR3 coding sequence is TGTGCCAGCAGTGACAAACCAGGGAAGTTTTCCACAGATACGCAGTATTTT. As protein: CASSDKPGKFSTDTQYF.

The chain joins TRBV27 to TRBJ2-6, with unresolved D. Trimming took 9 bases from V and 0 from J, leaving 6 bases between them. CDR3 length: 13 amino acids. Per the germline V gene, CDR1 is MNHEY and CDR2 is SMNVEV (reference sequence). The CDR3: CASYSSGANVLTF. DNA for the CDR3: TGTGCCAGTTACTCCTCTGGGGCCAACGTCCTGACTTTC.

CDR3 coding DNA: TGTGCCATCGGGACAGGGGGTAAGACTGAAGCTTTCTTT. Its protein is CAIGTGGKTEAFF. V and J are TRBV10-3 and TRBJ1-1, with 11 bases that match TRBD1. The CDR3 is 13 residues long. The germline CDR1 and CDR2 sequences are ENHRY and SYGVKD. V lost 8 bases to trimming and J lost 5 bases; unmatched junction nucleotides: 4.

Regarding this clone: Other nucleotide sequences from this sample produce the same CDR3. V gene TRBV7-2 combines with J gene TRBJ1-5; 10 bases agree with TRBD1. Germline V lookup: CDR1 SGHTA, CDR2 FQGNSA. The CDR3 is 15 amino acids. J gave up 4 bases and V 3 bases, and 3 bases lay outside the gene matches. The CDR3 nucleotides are TGTGCCAGCAGCTTCGGACAGGGGGGGAATCAGCCCCAGCATTTT. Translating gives CASSFGQGGNQPQHF.

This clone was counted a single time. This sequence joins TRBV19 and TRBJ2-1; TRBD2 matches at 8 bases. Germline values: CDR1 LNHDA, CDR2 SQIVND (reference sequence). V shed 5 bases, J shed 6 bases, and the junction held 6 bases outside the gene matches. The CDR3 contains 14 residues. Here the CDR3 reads CASSQGTSGNEQFF. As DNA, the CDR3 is TGTGCCAGTAGTCAGGGTACTAGCGGCAATGAGCAGTTCTTC.

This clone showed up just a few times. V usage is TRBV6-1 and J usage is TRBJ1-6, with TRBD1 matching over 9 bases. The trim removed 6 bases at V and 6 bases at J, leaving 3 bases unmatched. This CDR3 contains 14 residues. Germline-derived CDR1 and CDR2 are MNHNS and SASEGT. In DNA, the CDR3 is TGTGCCAGCAGAACGACAGGGGGTAATTCACCCCTCCACTTT. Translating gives CASRTTGGNSPLHF.

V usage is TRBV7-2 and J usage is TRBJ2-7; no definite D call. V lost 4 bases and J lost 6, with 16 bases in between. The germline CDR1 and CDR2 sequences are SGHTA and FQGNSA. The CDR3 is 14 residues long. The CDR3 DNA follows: TGTGCCAGCAGCTCCCTCGCGAGGCCGTCCGAGCAGTACTTC. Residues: CASSSLARPSEQYF.

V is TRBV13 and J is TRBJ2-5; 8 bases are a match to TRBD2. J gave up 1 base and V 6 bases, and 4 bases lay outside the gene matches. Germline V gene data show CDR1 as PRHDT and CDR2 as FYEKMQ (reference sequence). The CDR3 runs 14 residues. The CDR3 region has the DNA TGTGCCAGCAGTCAACGGGGGGGCCAAGAGACCCAGTACTTC. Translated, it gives CASSQRGGQETQYF.

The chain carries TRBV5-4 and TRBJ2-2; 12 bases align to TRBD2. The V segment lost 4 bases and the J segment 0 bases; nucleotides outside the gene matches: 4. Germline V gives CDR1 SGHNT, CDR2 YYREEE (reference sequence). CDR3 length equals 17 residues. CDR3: CASSQGLAGANTGELFF. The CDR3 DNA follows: TGTGCCAGCAGCCAGGGACTAGCGGGCGCGAACACCGGGGAGCTGTTTTTT.

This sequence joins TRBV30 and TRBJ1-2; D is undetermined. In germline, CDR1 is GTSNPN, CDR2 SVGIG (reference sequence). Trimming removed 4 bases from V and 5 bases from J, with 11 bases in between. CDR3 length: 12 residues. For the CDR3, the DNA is TGTGCCTGGACGAGGGATTGGTATGGCTACACCTTC. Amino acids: CAWTRDWYGYTF.

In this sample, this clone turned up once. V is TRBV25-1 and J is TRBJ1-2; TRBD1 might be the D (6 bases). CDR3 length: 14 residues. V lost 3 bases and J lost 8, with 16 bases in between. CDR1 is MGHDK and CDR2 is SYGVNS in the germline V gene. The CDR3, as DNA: TGTGCCAGCAGTGATAGGCTACAGGGAATCGGCTACACCTTC. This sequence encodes CASSDRLQGIGYTF.

CDR3 coding DNA: TGCGCCAGCAGCACCGGGACAGGGAAGCCTGAAGCTTTCTTT. It translates to CASSTGTGKPEAFF. The genes are TRBV10-2 and TRBJ1-1; 9 positions agree with TRBD1. V lost 6 bases to trimming and J lost 6 bases; unmatched junction nucleotides: 8. Germline lookup yields CDR1 WSHSY and CDR2 SAAADI. The CDR3 length is 14 residues.

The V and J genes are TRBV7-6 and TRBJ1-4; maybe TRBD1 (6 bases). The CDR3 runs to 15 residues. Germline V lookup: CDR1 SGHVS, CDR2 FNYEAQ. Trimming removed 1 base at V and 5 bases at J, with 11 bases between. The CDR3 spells CASSLDRQANEKLFF. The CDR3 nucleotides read TGTGCCAGCAGCTTAGACAGACAGGCGAATGAAAAACTGTTTTTT.

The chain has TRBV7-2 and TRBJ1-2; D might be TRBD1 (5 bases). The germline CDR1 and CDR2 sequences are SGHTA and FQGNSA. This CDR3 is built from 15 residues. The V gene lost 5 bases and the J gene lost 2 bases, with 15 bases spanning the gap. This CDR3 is CASSLRQTPNYGYTF. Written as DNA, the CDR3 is TGTGCCAGCAGCCTCCGACAGACACCAAACTATGGCTACACCTTC.

The CDR3 reads CASRYRTGTNTGELFF. The DNA of the CDR3 is TGTGCCAGCAGGTACAGGACAGGGACGAACACCGGGGAGCTGTTTTTT. The rearrangement links TRBV5-4 to TRBJ2-2, with 8 bases fitting TRBD1. The CDR3 spans 16 residues. Germline trimming cut 5 bases from V and 0 bases from J; bases unmatched to any gene: 6. The germline V gene encodes CDR1 SGHNT and CDR2 YYREEE (reference sequence).

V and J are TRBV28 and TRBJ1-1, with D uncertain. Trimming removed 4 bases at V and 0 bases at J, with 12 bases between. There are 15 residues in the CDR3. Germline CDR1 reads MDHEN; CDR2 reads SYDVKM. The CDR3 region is CASSYEGRVNTEAFF. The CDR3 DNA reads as TGTGCCAGCAGTTACGAAGGACGAGTGAACACTGAAGCTTTCTTT.

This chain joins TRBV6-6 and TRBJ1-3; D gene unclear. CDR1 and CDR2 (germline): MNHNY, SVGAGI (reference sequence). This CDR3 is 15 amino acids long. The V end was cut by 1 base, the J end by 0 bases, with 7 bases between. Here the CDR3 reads CASSYWAISGNTIYF. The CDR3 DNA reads TGTGCCAGCAGTTACTGGGCTATCTCTGGAAACACCATATATTTT.